This T cell receptor (beta chain) was retrieved from a study of control samples from healthy donors and cancer patients. Assay: immunoSEQ multiplex PCR; the TCRdb copy retains only in-frame clones and omits some. Here the sample spans roughly 400,000 clones, 90% being singletons. There are 17 residues in the CDR3. The trim removed 0 bases at V and 6 bases at J, leaving 8 bases unmatched. From germline, CDR1 is GTSNPN and CDR2 SVGIG (reference sequence). The sample consisted of PBMCs. This TCR was sampled from a man aged 35-49 years with head and neck cancer. This chain links TRBV30 with TRBJ1-6; 10 bases agree with TRBD1. CDR3 protein: CAWSVGRGQGGNSPLHF. The DNA for the CDR3 is TGTGCCTGGAGTGTAGGGCGAGGACAGGGGGGTAATTCACCCCTCCACTTT.